This T cell receptor beta chain is drawn from a study of blood T cell repertoires in COVID-19. Study overall: The study drew acute and convalescent COVID-19 samples from the United States, Italy and Spain.

Measured with immunoSEQ multiplex PCR; TCRdb has only the in-frame clones, and not every one. The sample contains about 30,000 clones, about 70% of which appear only once. Germline CDR1 and CDR2: MNHNY and SVGAGI (reference sequence). The CDR3 is 13 amino acids. The V gene lost 4 bases and the J gene lost 3 bases, with 10 bases spanning the gap. The chain recombines TRBV6-6 with TRBJ2-7; the D gene is possibly TRBD2 (6 bases). The source is a human donor in a cohort sampled during active COVID-19. Sequenced input: peripheral blood. CDR3 coding DNA: TGTGCCAGCAGTTCCCCTAGCGACTACGAGCAGTACTTC. As protein: CASSSPSDYEQYF.